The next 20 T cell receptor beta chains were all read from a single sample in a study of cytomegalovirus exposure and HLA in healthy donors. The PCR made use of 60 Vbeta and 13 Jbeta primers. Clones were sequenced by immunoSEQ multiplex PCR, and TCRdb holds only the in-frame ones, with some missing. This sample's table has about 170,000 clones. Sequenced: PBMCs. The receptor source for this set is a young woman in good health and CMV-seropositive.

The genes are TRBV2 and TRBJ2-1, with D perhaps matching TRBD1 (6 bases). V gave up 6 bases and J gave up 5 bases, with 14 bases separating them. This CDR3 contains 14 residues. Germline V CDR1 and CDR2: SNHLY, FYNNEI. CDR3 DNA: TGTGCCAGCAGAGGTTGGACAGCCGACAATGAGCAGTTCTTC. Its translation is CASRGWTADNEQFF.

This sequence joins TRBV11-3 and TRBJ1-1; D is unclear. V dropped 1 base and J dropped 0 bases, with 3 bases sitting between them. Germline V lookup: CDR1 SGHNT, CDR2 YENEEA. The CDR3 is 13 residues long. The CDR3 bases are TGTGCCAGCAGCTTAGCGTTGAACACTGAAGCTTTCTTT. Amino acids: CASSLALNTEAFF.

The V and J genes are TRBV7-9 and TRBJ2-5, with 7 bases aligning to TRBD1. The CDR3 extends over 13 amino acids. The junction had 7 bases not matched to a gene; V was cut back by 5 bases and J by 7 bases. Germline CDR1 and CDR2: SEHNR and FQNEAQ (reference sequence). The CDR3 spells CASSSRTGATQYF. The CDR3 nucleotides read TGTGCCAGCAGCAGCCGGACAGGCGCGACCCAGTACTTC.

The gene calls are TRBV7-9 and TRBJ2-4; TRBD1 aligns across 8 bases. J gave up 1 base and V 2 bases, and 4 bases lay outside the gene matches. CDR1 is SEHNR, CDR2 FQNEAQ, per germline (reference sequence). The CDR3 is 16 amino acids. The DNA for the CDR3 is TGTGCCAGCAGCTTACCCCGGACAGGGGCCAAAAACATTCAGTACTTC. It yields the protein CASSLPRTGAKNIQYF.

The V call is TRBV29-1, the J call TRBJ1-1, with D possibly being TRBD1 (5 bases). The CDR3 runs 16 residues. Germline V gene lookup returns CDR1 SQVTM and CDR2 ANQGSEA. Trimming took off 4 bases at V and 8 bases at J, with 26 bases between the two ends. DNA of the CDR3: TGCAGCGTTGCGGGCCCCCCCAGGGCGCGGCTGGGGGAAGCTTTCTTT. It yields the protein CSVAGPPRARLGEAFF. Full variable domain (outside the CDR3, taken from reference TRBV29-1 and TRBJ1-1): SAVISQKPSRDICQRGTSLTIQCQVDSQVTMMFWYRQQPGQSLTLIATANQGSEATYESGFVIDKFPISRPNLTFSTLTVSNMSPEDSSIYLCSVAGPPRARLGEAFFGQGTRLTVV.

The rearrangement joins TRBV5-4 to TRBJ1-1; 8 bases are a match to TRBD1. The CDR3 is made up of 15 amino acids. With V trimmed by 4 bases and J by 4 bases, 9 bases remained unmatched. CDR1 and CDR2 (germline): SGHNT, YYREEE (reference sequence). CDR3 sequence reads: CASSQPETGGTEAFF. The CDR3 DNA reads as TGTGCCAGCAGCCAGCCTGAAACAGGGGGCACTGAAGCTTTCTTT. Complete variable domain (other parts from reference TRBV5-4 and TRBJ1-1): ETGVTQSPTHLIKTRGQQVTLRCSSQSGHNTVSWYQQALGQGPQFIFQYYREEENGRGNFPPRFSGLQFPNYSSELNVNALELDDSALYLCASSQPETGGTEAFFGQGTRLTVV.

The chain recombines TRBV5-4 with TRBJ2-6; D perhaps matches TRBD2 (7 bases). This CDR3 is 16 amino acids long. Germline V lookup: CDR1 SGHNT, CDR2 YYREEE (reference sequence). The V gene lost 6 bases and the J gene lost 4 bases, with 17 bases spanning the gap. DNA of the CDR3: TGTGCCAGCACCTCGGGGGGCCAGGGAGGGGCCAACGTCCTGACTTTC. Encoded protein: CASTSGGQGGANVLTF.

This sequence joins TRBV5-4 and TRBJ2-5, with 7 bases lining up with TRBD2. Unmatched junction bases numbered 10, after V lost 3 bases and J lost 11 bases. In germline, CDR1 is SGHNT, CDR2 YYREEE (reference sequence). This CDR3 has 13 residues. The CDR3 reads CASSWGTTPEQYF. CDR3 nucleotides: TGTGCCAGCAGCTGGGGGACTACCCCGGAGCAGTACTTC.

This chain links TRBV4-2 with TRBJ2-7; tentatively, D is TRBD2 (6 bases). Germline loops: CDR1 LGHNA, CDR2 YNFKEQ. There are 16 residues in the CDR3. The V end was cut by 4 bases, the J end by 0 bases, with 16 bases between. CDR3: CASSLHFGGSSYEQYF. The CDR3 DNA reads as TGTGCCAGCAGCCTTCATTTCGGAGGGAGCTCCTACGAGCAGTACTTC.

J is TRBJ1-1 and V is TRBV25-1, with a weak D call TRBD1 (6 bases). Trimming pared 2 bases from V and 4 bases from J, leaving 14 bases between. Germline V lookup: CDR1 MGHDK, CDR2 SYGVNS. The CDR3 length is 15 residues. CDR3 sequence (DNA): TGTGCCAGCAGTGAAGCAGGGGCCATGAGCACTGAAGCTTTCTTT. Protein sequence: CASSEAGAMSTEAFF.

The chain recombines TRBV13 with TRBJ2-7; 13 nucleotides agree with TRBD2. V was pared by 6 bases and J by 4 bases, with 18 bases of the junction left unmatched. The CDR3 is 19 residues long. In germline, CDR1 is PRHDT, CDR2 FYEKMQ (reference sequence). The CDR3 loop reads CASSSRDAPGLAGKYEQYF. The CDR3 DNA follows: TGTGCCAGCAGTTCTCGAGACGCTCCGGGACTAGCGGGAAAGTACGAGCAGTACTTC.

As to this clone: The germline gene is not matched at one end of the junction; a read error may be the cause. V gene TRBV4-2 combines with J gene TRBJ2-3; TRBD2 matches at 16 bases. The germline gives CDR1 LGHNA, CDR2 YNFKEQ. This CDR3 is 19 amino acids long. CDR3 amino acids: CASSLPSGTSGGGADTRYF. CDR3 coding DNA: TGTGCCAGCAGCCTTCCAAGCGGGACTAGCGGGGGGGGTGCAGATACGCGGTATTTT.

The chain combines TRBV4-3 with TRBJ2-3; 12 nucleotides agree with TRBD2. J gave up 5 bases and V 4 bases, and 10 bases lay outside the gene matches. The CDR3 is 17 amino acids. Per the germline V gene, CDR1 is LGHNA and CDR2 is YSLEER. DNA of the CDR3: TGCGCCAGCAGCCGGGCTAGCGGGGGGGTTAAACTAGATACGCAGTATTTT. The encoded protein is CASSRASGGVKLDTQYF.

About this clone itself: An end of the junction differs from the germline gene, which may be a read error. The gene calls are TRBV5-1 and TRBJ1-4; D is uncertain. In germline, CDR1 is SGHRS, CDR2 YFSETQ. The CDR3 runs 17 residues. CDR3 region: CASRLGRGGMANEKLFF. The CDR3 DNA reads TGCGCCAGCAGATTGGGTAGAGGCGGGATGGCTAATGAAAAACTGTTTTTT.

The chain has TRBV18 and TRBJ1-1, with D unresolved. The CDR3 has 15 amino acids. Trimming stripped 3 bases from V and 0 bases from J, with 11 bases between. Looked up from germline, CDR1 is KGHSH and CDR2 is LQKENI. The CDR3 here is CASSPVAAVNTEAFF. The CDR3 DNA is TGTGCCAGCTCACCTGTCGCGGCGGTGAACACTGAAGCTTTCTTT. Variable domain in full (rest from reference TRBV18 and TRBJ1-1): NAGVMQNPRHLVRRRGQEARLRCSPMKGHSHVYWYRQLPEEGLKFMVYLQKENIIDESGMPKERFSAEFPKEGPSILRIQQVVRGDSAAYFCASSPVAAVNTEAFFGQGTRLTVV.

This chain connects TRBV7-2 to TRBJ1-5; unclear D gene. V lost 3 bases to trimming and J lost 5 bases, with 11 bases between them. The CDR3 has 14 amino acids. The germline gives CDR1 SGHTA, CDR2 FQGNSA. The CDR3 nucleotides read TGTGCCAGCAGCTTTCGGTACCAAGATCAGCCCCAGCATTTT. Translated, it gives CASSFRYQDQPQHF.

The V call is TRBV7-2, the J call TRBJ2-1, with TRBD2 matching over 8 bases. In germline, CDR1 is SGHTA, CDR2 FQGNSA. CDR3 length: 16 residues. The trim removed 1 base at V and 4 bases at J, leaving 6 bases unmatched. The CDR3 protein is CASSLVPGGWYNEQFF. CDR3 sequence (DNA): TGTGCCAGCAGCTTAGTACCGGGGGGGTGGTACAATGAGCAGTTCTTC.

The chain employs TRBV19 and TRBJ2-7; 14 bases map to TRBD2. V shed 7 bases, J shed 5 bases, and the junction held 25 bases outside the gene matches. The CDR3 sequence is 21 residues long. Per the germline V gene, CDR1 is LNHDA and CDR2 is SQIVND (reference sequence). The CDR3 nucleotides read TGTGCCAGTATCCACCCGATTGACAAAACCCTTGGACTAGCGGGAGGCGACGAGCAGTACTTC. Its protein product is CASIHPIDKTLGLAGGDEQYF.

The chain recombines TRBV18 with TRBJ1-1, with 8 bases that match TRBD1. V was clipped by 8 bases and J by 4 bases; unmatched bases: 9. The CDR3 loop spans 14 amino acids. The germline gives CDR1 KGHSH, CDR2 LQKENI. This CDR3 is CASKSPTGGTEAFF. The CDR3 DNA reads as TGTGCCAGCAAATCCCCAACAGGGGGCACTGAAGCTTTCTTT.

The CDR3 here is CASSEQGKGWGNTEAFF. CDR3 sequence (DNA): TGCGCCAGCAGCGAACAGGGGAAAGGGTGGGGGAACACTGAAGCTTTCTTT. The chain recombines TRBV10-2 with TRBJ1-1, with 7 bases aligning to TRBD1. The ends lost 6 bases at V and 1 base at J; junction bases unmatched: 14. Germline CDR1 is WSHSY and CDR2 is SAAADI. The CDR3 length is 17 residues.